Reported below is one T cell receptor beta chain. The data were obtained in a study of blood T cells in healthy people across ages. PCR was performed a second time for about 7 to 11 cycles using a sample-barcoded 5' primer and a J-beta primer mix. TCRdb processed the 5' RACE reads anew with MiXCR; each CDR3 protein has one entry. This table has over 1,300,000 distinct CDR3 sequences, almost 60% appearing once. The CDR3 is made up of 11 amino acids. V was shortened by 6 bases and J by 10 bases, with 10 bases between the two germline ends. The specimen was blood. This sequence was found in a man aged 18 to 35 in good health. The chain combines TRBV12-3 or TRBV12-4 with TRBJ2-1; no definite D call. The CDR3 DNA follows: TGTGCCAGCAGCCCCGGTGAAGAGCAGTTCTTC. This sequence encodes CASSPGEEQFF.